This T cell receptor (beta chain) stems from a study of T cell clones after liver transplantation. Study-wide context: Post-transplant blood was tracked for graft-donor-reactive T cell clones identified in a pre-transplant mixed lymphocyte reaction.

TCRdb's copy holds only in-frame clones and misses some; the assay was immunoSEQ multiplex PCR. The table lists roughly 53,000 clones, 70% to 75% of them singletons, with more than 7.5% in the top ten. Germline CDR1 and CDR2: ENHRY and SYGVKD. The CDR3 runs 14 residues. Trimming left V 10 bases short and J 0 bases short, with 15 bases between. The sample holds one count of this clone. J is TRBJ1-1 and V is TRBV10-3; D gene ambiguous. Source: CD4+ T cells from blood, taken at the 22-month timepoint. The receptor comes from a human patient who received a liver transplant. Some of the T cells may derive from the graft donor. For the CDR3, the DNA is TGTGCCACCCGCCGGGAACGGGTGAACACTGAAGCTTTCTTT. Translating it yields CATRRERVNTEAFF.